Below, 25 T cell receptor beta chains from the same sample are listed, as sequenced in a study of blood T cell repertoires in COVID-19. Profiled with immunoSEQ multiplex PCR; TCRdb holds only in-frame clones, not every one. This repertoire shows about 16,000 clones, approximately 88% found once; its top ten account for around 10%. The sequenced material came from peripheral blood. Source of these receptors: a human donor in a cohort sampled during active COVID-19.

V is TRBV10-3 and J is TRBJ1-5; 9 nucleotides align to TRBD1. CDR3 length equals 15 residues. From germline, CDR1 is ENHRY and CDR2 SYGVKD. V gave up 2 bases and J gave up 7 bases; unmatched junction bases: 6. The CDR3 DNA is TGTGCCATCAGTGAGGTCACAGGGGGCAGGCAGCCCCAGCATTTT. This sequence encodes CAISEVTGGRQPQHF.

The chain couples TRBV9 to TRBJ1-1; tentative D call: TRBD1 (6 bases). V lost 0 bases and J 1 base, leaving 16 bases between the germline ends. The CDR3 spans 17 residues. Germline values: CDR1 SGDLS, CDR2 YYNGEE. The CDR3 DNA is TGTGCCAGCAGCGTAGTAGATTCAGGGGTTACGAACACTGAAGCTTTCTTT. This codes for CASSVVDSGVTNTEAFF.

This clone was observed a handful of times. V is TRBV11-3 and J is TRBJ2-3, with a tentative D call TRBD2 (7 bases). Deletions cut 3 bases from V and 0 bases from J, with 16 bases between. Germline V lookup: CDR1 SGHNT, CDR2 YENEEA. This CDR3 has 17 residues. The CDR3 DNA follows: TGTGCCAGCAGCTTGGGGGGGGGCCGGAGTAGCACAGATACGCAGTATTTT. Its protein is CASSLGGGRSSTDTQYF.

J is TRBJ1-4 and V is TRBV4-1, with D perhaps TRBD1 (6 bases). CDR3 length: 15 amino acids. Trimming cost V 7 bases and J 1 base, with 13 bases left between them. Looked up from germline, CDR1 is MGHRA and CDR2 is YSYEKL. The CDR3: CASTRIGGTNEKLFF. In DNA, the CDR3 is TGCGCCAGCACCAGAATAGGGGGAACTAATGAAAAACTGTTTTTT.

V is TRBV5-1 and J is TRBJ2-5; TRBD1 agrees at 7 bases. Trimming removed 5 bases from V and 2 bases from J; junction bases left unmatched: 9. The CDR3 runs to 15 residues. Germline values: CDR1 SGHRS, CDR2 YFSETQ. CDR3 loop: CASSIVPGQQETQYF. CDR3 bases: TGCGCCAGCAGTATTGTTCCGGGACAGCAAGAGACCCAGTACTTC. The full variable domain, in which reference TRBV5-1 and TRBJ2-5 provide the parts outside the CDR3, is KAGVTQTPRYLIKTRGQQVTLSCSPISGHRSVSWYQQTPGQGLQFLFEYFSETQRNKGNFPGRFSGRQFSNSRSEMNVSTLELGDSALYLCASSIVPGQQETQYFGPGTRLLVL.

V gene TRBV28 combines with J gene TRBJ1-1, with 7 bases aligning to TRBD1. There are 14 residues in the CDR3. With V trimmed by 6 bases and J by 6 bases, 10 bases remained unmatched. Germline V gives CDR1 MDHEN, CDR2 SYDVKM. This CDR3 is CASRKTGVGAEAFF. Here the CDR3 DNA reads TGTGCCAGCAGAAAAACAGGGGTGGGGGCTGAAGCTTTCTTT.

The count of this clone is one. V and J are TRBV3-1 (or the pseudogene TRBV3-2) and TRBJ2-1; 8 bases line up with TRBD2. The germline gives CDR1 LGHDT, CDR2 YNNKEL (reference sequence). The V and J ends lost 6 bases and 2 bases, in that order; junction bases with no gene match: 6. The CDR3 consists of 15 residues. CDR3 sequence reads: CASRRGLATYNEQFF. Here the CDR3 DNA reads TGTGCCAGCAGACGAGGACTAGCCACCTACAATGAGCAGTTCTTC.

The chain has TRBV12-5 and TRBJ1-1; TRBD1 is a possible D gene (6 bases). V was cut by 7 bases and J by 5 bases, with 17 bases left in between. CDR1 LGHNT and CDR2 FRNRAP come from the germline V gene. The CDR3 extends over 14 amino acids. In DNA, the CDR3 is TGTGCTAGTGTAGACAGGCCCCAGGGGACTGAAGCTTTCTTT. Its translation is CASVDRPQGTEAFF.

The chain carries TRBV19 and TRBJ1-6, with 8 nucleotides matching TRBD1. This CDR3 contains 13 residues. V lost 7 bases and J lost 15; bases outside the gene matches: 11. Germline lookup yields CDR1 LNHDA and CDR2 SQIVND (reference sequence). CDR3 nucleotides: TGTGCCAGTATGGGACAGGCCAGCTGGCACCTCCACTTT. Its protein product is CASMGQASWHLHF.

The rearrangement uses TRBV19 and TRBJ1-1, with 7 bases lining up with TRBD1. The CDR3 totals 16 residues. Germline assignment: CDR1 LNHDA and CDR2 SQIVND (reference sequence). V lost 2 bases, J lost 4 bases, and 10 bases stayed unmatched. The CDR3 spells CASSIILGQGGTEAFF. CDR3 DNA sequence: TGTGCCAGTAGTATAATCTTGGGGCAGGGGGGCACTGAAGCTTTCTTT.

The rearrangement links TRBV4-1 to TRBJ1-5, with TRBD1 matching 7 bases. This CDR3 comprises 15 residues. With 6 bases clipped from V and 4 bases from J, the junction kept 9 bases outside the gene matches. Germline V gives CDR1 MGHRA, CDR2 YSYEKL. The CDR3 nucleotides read TGCGCCAGCAGTCAGATTCAGGGGGTTAATCAGCCCCAGCATTTT. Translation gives CASSQIQGVNQPQHF.

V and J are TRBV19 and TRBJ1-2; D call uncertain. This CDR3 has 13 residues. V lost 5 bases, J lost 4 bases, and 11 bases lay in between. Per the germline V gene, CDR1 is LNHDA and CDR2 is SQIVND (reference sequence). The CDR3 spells CASSFQAGYGYTF. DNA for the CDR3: TGTGCCAGTAGTTTCCAGGCGGGCTATGGCTACACCTTC.

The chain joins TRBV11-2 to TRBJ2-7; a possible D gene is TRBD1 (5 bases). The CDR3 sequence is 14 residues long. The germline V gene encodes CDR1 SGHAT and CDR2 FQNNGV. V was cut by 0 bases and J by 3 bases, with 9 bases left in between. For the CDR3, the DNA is TGTGCCAGCAGCTTAGACCCAGGGATCTACGAGCAGTACTTC. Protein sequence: CASSLDPGIYEQYF.

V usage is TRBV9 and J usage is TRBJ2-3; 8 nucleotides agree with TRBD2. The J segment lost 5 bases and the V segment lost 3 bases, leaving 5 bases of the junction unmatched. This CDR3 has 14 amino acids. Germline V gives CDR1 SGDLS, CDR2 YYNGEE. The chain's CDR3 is CASSEVAGIDTQYF. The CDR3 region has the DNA TGTGCCAGCAGCGAGGTAGCGGGGATAGATACGCAGTATTTT.

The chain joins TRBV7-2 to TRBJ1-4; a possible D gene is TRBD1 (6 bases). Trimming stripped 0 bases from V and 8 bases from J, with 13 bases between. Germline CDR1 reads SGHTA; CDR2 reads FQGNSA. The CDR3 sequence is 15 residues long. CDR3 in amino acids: CASSLASRGSEKLFF. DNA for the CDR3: TGTGCCAGCAGCTTAGCGAGCAGGGGAAGCGAAAAACTGTTTTTT.

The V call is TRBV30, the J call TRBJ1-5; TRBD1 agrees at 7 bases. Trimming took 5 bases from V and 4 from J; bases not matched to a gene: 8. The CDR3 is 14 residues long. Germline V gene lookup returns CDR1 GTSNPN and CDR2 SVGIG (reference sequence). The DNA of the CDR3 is TGTGCCTGGGATCCCGGGACAGAAAATCAGCCCCAGCATTTT. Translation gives CAWDPGTENQPQHF. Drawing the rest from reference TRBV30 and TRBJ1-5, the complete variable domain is SQTIHQWPATLVQPVGSPLSLECTVEGTSNPNLYWYRQAAGRGLQLLFYSVGIGQISSEVPQNLSASRPQDRQFILSSKKLLLSDSGFYLCAWDPGTENQPQHFGDGTRLSIL.

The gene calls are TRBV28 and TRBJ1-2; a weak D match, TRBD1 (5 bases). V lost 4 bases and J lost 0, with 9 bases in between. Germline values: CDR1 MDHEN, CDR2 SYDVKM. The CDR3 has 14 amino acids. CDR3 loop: CASSSAGPNYGYTF. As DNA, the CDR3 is TGTGCCAGCAGTTCGGCAGGGCCTAACTATGGCTACACCTTC.

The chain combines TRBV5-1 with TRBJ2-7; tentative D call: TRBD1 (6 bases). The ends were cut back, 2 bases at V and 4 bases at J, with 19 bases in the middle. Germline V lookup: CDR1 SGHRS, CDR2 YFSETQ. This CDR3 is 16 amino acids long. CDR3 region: CASSFGQSMVGYEQYF. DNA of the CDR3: TGCGCCAGCAGCTTCGGACAGAGCATGGTGGGGTACGAGCAGTACTTC.

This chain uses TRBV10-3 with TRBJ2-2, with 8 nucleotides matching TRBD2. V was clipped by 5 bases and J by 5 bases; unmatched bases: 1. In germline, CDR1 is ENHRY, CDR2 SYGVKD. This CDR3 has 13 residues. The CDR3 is CAISPGGTGELFF. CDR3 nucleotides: TGTGCCATCAGTCCGGGGGGGACCGGGGAGCTGTTTTTT.

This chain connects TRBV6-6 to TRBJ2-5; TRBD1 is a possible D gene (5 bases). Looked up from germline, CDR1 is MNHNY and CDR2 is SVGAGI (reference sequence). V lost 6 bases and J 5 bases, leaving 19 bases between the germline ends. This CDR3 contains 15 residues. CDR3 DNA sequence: TGTGCCAGCAGACCGGACACCCGGGTAGTGGAGACCCAGTACTTC. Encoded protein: CASRPDTRVVETQYF.

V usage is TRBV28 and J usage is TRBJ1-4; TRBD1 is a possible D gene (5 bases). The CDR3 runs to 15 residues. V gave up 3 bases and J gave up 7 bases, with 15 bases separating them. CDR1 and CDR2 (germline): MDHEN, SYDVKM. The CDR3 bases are TGTGCCAGCAGTTTGCCCGGGGGGTCCTTTGAAAAACTGTTTTTT. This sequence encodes CASSLPGGSFEKLFF.

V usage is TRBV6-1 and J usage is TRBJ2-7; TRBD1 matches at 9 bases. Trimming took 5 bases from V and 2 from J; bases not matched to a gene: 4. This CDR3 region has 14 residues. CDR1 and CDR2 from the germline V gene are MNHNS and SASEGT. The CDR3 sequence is CASSSGTGTYEQYF. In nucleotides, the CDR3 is TGTGCCAGCAGTTCCGGGACAGGGACCTACGAGCAGTACTTC.

CDR3 sequence: CASSWGQYYEQYF. The CDR3 DNA reads as TGTGCCAGTAGTTGGGGACAGTACTACGAGCAGTACTTC. The J gene is TRBJ2-7, the V gene TRBV19, with 7 bases that match TRBD1. V dropped 5 bases and J dropped 3; count of bases not matched to a gene: 4. Per the germline V gene, CDR1 is LNHDA and CDR2 is SQIVND (reference sequence). CDR3 length: 13 residues.

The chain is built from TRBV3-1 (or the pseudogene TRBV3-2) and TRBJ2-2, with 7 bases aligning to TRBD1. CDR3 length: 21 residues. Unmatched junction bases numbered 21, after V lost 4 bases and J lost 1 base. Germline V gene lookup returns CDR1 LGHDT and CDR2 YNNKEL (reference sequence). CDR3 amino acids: CASSPAGVGTANLLNTGELFF. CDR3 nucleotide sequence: TGTGCCAGCAGCCCAGCAGGCGTCGGGACAGCTAACCTTTTGAACACCGGGGAGCTGTTTTTT.

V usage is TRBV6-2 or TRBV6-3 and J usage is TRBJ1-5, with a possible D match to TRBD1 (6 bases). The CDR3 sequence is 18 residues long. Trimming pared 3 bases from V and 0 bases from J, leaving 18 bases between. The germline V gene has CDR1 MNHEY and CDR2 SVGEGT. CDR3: CASSYLLGQLYSNQPQHF. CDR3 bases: TGTGCCAGCAGTTATCTTCTAGGACAGCTTTATAGCAATCAGCCCCAGCATTTT.